Listed below are T cell receptor beta chains from one sample, sequenced in a study of regulatory T cells in long-lasting Graves disease. TCRdb ran MiXCR on the multiplex PCR reads and lists one entry per CDR3 protein. The sample contains 420,000 or so distinct CDR3 sequences, over 15% of which appear only once. This sample was shared with a second study, whose subject was T cells in Graves' hyperthyroidism and ophthalmopathy.

Sample: peripheral blood mononuclear cells (PBMCs), taken at new diagnosis, from a patient treated with antithyroid drugs. The receptors originated from a woman between 18 and 30 years old with Graves disease. Each CDR3 is given with its conserved first and last residue. D genes are given only for firm matches. Clone size appears in some rows only: once, few, many, or a class for an expanded clone.

CDR3 DNA: TGTGCCTGGAGTGTAATAGGCCGGCAGATCCACGAGCAGTACTTC
CDR3 protein: CAWSVIGRQIHEQYF
CDR3 length: 15
V gene: TRBV30
clone size: NA
D gene: NA
J gene: TRBJ2-7

CDR3 DNA: TGTGCCAGCAGCCAAGATAAGAGCGGGAGCAGAGAGCAGTACTTC
CDR3 protein: CASSQDKSGSREQYF
CDR3 length: 15
V gene: TRBV3-1
clone size: many
D gene: TRBD2
J gene: TRBJ2-7

CDR3 DNA: TGTGCCTGGAGTATGGACTTCAAACCGGGAAACACCATATATTTT
CDR3 protein: CAWSMDFKPGNTIYF
CDR3 length: 15
V gene: TRBV30
clone size: many
D gene: NA
J gene: TRBJ1-3

CDR3 DNA: TGTGCTAGTTGCCAGTTCCGCTACTTC
CDR3 protein: CASCQFRYF
CDR3 length: 9
V gene: TRBV12-5
clone size: NA
D gene: NA
J gene: TRBJ2-1

CDR3 DNA: TGTGCCAGCAGTTTTAGAGGTCCTTGGGATACGCGGTATTTT
CDR3 protein: CASSFRGPWDTRYF
CDR3 length: 14
V gene: TRBV12-3/TRBV12-4
clone size: NA
D gene: NA
J gene: TRBJ2-3

CDR3 DNA: TGTGCCAGCAGCCCCGGGGCCGTTGGCGGCTACACCTTC
CDR3 protein: CASSPGAVGGYTF
CDR3 length: 13
V gene: TRBV5-4
clone size: NA
D gene: NA
J gene: TRBJ1-2

CDR3 DNA: TGTGCCAGCAGCTTAGGGGGGGGGGATAATTCACCCCTCCACTTT
CDR3 protein: CASSLGGGDNSPLHF
CDR3 length: 15
V gene: TRBV13
clone size: NA
D gene: NA
J gene: TRBJ1-6

CDR3 DNA: TGTGCCAGCAGTCCTATGGGGCCAACGAGCGAGCAGTACTTC
CDR3 protein: CASSPMGPTSEQYF
CDR3 length: 14
V gene: TRBV27
clone size: few
D gene: NA
J gene: TRBJ2-7

CDR3 DNA: TGCAGTGCTAGGGCACGCACGGGGTACACAGATACGCAGTATTTT
CDR3 protein: CSARARTGYTDTQYF
CDR3 length: 15
V gene: TRBV20-1
clone size: few
D gene: NA
J gene: TRBJ2-3

CDR3 DNA: TGTGCCAGCAGTATCAACAGGGGGCTGGGGGCAGATACGCAGTATTTT
CDR3 protein: CASSINRGLGADTQYF
CDR3 length: 16
V gene: TRBV6-1
clone size: many
D gene: TRBD1
J gene: TRBJ2-3

CDR3 DNA: TGTGCCTGGAGTGTACTTCCAGGAAACACCATATATTTT
CDR3 protein: CAWSVLPGNTIYF
CDR3 length: 13
V gene: TRBV30
clone size: many
D gene: NA
J gene: TRBJ1-3

CDR3 DNA: TGCAGTGCTCCGACGCGCGGGGCCAGCTCCTACAATGAGCAGTTCTTC
CDR3 protein: CSAPTRGASSYNEQFF
CDR3 length: 16
V gene: TRBV20-1
clone size: many
D gene: NA
J gene: TRBJ2-1

CDR3 DNA: TGTGCCAGCAGCTTCAGGCCTAGCGGGAGGGCCGATGAGACCCAGTACTTC
CDR3 protein: CASSFRPSGRADETQYF
CDR3 length: 17
V gene: TRBV11-3
clone size: many
D gene: TRBD2
J gene: TRBJ2-5

CDR3 DNA: TGTGCCAGCAGCCAAGGTTTCAGCTCCTACAATGAGCAGTTCTTC
CDR3 protein: CASSQGFSSYNEQFF
CDR3 length: 15
V gene: TRBV3-1
clone size: many
D gene: NA
J gene: TRBJ2-1

CDR3 DNA: TGTGCCAGCAGCCCGGGTGGGACTAGCGGACGATACGAGCAGTACTTC
CDR3 protein: CASSPGGTSGRYEQYF
CDR3 length: 16
V gene: TRBV5-1
clone size: many
D gene: TRBD2
J gene: TRBJ2-7

CDR3 DNA: TGTGCCAGCAATCATGGGAACCCCCTTTATTCCCACGAGCAGTACTTC
CDR3 protein: CASNHGNPLYSHEQYF
CDR3 length: 16
V gene: TRBV6-1
clone size: NA
D gene: NA
J gene: TRBJ2-7

CDR3 DNA: TGTGCCACCCGGGGAGCAGAAACCCAAGAGACCCAGTACTTC
CDR3 protein: CATRGAETQETQYF
CDR3 length: 14
V gene: TRBV2
clone size: many
D gene: NA
J gene: TRBJ2-5

CDR3 DNA: TGTGCCAGCAGTCCGGGACAGGTTCTAAACACTGAAGCTTTCTTT
CDR3 protein: CASSPGQVLNTEAFF
CDR3 length: 15
V gene: TRBV27
clone size: many
D gene: TRBD1
J gene: TRBJ1-1

CDR3 DNA: TGTGCCAGCTGGTCCCCTGGACTAGCGGGAGTCCAAGAGACCCAGTACTTC
CDR3 protein: CASWSPGLAGVQETQYF
CDR3 length: 17
V gene: TRBV6-2/TRBV6-3
clone size: few
D gene: TRBD2
J gene: TRBJ2-5

CDR3 DNA: TGTGCCAGCAGCCTTACAGGGGGCGCAGATACGCAGTATTTT
CDR3 protein: CASSLTGGADTQYF
CDR3 length: 14
V gene: TRBV7-3
clone size: many
D gene: TRBD1
J gene: TRBJ2-3

CDR3 DNA: TGTGCCAGCTCACCACCGACGGGCAGCACAGATACGCAGTATTTT
CDR3 protein: CASSPPTGSTDTQYF
CDR3 length: 15
V gene: TRBV18
clone size: many
D gene: NA
J gene: TRBJ2-3

CDR3 DNA: TGCAGCGTGGAGGGACTAGCGGGAGCCAATGAGCAGTTCTTC
CDR3 protein: CSVEGLAGANEQFF
CDR3 length: 14
V gene: TRBV29-1
clone size: NA
D gene: TRBD2
J gene: TRBJ2-1

CDR3 DNA: TGTGCTAGTGGTTTGTCTGGTCATGAGCAGTTCTTC
CDR3 protein: CASGLSGHEQFF
CDR3 length: 12
V gene: TRBV12-5
clone size: NA
D gene: NA
J gene: TRBJ2-1

CDR3 DNA: TGTGCCAGCACCCCGGGATCAGGGGTGAACACTGAAGCTTTCTTT
CDR3 protein: CASTPGSGVNTEAFF
CDR3 length: 15
V gene: TRBV27
clone size: NA
D gene: NA
J gene: TRBJ1-1

CDR3 DNA: TGTGCCTGGAGTGTAGGGGCCGTCGATACGCAGTATTTT
CDR3 protein: CAWSVGAVDTQYF
CDR3 length: 13
V gene: TRBV30
clone size: many
D gene: NA
J gene: TRBJ2-3

CDR3 DNA: TGTGCCCCCCTCCGACAGCAACAAGAGACCCAGTACTTC
CDR3 protein: CAPLRQQQETQYF
CDR3 length: 13
V gene: TRBV24-1
clone size: many
D gene: NA
J gene: TRBJ2-5

CDR3 DNA: TGTGCCAGCAGTTACGTTGGCCAGATCTATGGCTACACCTTC
CDR3 protein: CASSYVGQIYGYTF
CDR3 length: 14
V gene: TRBV6-5
clone size: many
D gene: NA
J gene: TRBJ1-2

CDR3 DNA: TGTGCCAGTACCGGAGGGGGCGCGGGCGCAGATACGCAGTATTTT
CDR3 protein: CASTGGGAGADTQYF
CDR3 length: 15
V gene: TRBV6-4
clone size: NA
D gene: NA
J gene: TRBJ2-3

CDR3 DNA: TGCAGCGTCGCAGGGACTAGCGGGAGGGCGTACCAAGAGACCCAGTACTTC
CDR3 protein: CSVAGTSGRAYQETQYF
CDR3 length: 17
V gene: TRBV29-1
clone size: many
D gene: TRBD2
J gene: TRBJ2-5

CDR3 DNA: TGTGCCAGCAGTCATAGACAGATCACAGATACGCAGTATTTT
CDR3 protein: CASSHRQITDTQYF
CDR3 length: 14
V gene: TRBV6-1
clone size: many
D gene: NA
J gene: TRBJ2-3

CDR3 DNA: TGTGCCAGCAGTTACGGACCTCAGGGTCCCCACGGAGACAATGAGCAGTTCTTC
CDR3 protein: CASSYGPQGPHGDNEQFF
CDR3 length: 18
V gene: TRBV6-5
clone size: few
D gene: NA
J gene: TRBJ2-1

CDR3 DNA: TGCAGCGTTGACCGCGACCCACGCGGCGGGAGTCGGACAGATACGCAGTATTTT
CDR3 protein: CSVDRDPRGGSRTDTQYF
CDR3 length: 18
V gene: TRBV29-1
clone size: few
D gene: TRBD2
J gene: TRBJ2-3

CDR3 DNA: TGTGCCAGCAGGAATCAGAGGAACACCGGGGAGCTGTTTTTT
CDR3 protein: CASRNQRNTGELFF
CDR3 length: 14
V gene: TRBV12-3/TRBV12-4
clone size: NA
D gene: NA
J gene: TRBJ2-2

CDR3 DNA: TGTGCCAGCAGTAGGGCTAGCGGGACCGATGAGCAGTTCTTC
CDR3 protein: CASSRASGTDEQFF
CDR3 length: 14
V gene: TRBV6-4
clone size: NA
D gene: TRBD2
J gene: TRBJ2-1

CDR3 DNA: TGTGCCTGGAGTGCCCCTGGGCAGCAGTTCTTC
CDR3 protein: CAWSAPGQQFF
CDR3 length: 11
V gene: TRBV30
clone size: few
D gene: NA
J gene: TRBJ2-1

CDR3 DNA: TGTGCCAGCAGGGGACTAGGGAACACAGATACGCAGTATTTT
CDR3 protein: CASRGLGNTDTQYF
CDR3 length: 14
V gene: TRBV2
clone size: many
D gene: TRBD2
J gene: TRBJ2-3

CDR3 DNA: TGTGCCAGTAGTATGGGACAGGGCACCGGGGAGCTGTTTTTT
CDR3 protein: CASSMGQGTGELFF
CDR3 length: 14
V gene: TRBV19
clone size: few
D gene: TRBD1
J gene: TRBJ2-2

CDR3 DNA: TGTGCCAGCAGGGAGGGGGTGCCACATAGCAATCAGCCCCAGCATTTT
CDR3 protein: CASREGVPHSNQPQHF
CDR3 length: 16
V gene: TRBV2
clone size: few
D gene: NA
J gene: TRBJ1-5

CDR3 DNA: TGTGCCAGTAGTAACCGCCAGGGTGTACTAACAGATACGCAGTATTTT
CDR3 protein: CASSNRQGVLTDTQYF
CDR3 length: 16
V gene: TRBV19
clone size: many
D gene: NA
J gene: TRBJ2-3

CDR3 DNA: TGTGCCTGGAGTGTAAAGACAGGAAAAATCCATGAGCAGTTCTTC
CDR3 protein: CAWSVKTGKIHEQFF
CDR3 length: 15
V gene: TRBV30
clone size: NA
D gene: NA
J gene: TRBJ2-1

CDR3 DNA: TGTGCCAGCAGCCCCCTTGAGTCATTCTCCTACGAGCAGTACTTC
CDR3 protein: CASSPLESFSYEQYF
CDR3 length: 15
V gene: TRBV7-9
clone size: NA
D gene: NA
J gene: TRBJ2-7

CDR3 DNA: TGCGCCAGCAGCACCGACGGACGACCTAACTATGGCTACACCTTC
CDR3 protein: CASSTDGRPNYGYTF
CDR3 length: 15
V gene: TRBV5-1
clone size: few
D gene: NA
J gene: TRBJ1-2